This record concerns one T cell receptor beta chain sequence. These data belong to a study of blood T cell repertoires in COVID-19. Assay: immunoSEQ multiplex PCR; the TCRdb copy retains only in-frame clones and omits some. The sample records a few hundred thousand clones, 80% to 90% being singletons. Participants spanned ages roughly 18 to 95 years and resided in about two dozen US areas. Two negative PCRs, clearance, or symptom resolution were required of recovered Cohort 3 donors. Germline lookup yields CDR1 SGDLS and CDR2 YYNGEE. Trimming removed 4 bases from V and 5 bases from J, with 12 bases in between. This CDR3 spans 13 amino acids.

This TCR was sampled from a man aged 35 to 55 who had recovered from COVID-19. The sequenced sample was PBMCs or T cells enriched from blood (not recorded which). The chain carries TRBV9 and TRBJ2-5; possibly TRBD2 for D (5 bases). The DNA of the CDR3 is TGTGCCAGCAGCACCGGACTTCGGGAGACCCAGTACTTC. It encodes CASSTGLRETQYF.